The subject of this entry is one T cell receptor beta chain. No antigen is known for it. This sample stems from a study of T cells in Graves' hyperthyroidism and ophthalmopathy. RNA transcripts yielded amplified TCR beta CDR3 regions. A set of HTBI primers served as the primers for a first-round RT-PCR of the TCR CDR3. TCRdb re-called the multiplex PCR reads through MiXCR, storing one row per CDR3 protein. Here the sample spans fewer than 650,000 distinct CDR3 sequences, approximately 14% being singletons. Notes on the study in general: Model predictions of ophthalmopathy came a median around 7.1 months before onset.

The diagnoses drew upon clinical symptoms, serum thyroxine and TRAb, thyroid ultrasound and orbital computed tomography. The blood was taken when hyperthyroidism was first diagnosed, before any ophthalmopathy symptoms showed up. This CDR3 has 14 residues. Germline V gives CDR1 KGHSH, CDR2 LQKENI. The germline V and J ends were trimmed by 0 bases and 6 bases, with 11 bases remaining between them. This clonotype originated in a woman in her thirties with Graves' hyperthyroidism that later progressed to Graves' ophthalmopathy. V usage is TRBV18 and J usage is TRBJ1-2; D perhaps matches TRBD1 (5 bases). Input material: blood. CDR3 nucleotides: TGTGCCAGCTCACCACCGTCCCAGGGCGATGGCTACACCTTC. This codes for CASSPPSQGDGYTF.